This T cell receptor beta chain was retrieved from a study of shared clonotypes between healthy human individuals. Across the study: Three plates each covered CD4 naive and memory; CD8 naive two, CD8 memory one. Whole-study results and caveats: Sampling was confined to blood; repertoires within tissues likely differ. The small donor group covered limited genetic and exposure diversity.

Here immunoSEQ multiplex PCR was the method, and the copy in TCRdb shows in-frame clones only, minus some. The table has millions of clones, about 92% seen once; the top ten hold more than 1.5%. Worth noting for this clone: Antigen unknown. Other DNA sequences of this sample code for an identical CDR3.

Terminally differentiated effector memory CD45RA+ cells were left out of the naive CD8 fraction, which was CD45RO-negative and positively selected for CCR7. This TCR came from a man between 18 and 29 years old in good health. Some clones in this sample may be carry-over from other donors' samples. Sequencing was done on a sample of naive CD8+ T cells from PBMCs.

The CDR3 bases are TGTGCCAGCAGCCAAGATCGGAGGAATGGCTACACCTTC. Encoded protein: CASSQDRRNGYTF. The gene calls are TRBV14 and TRBJ1-2; D remains unclear. Trimming took off 0 bases at V and 6 bases at J, with 8 bases between the two ends. This CDR3 has 13 residues. Germline V gene data show CDR1 as SGHDN and CDR2 as FVKESK.